A selection of T cell receptor beta chains follows, all from one sample in a study of blood T cell repertoires in COVID-19. The protocol was immunoSEQ multiplex PCR, while the TCRdb copy is restricted to in-frame clones and leaves out a portion. The sample has around 340,000 clones, roughly nine tenths seen once. Material: peripheral blood. These TCRs come from a woman in her fifties or sixties with COVID-19, enrolled during active disease. Each CDR3 is given with its conserved first and last residue. The D gene is left open where the match is weak. Size is omitted from some rows. Given values are once, few, many or a class for expanded clones.

D | J | V | size | CDR3 | DNA
TRBD1 | TRBJ1-1 | TRBV11-1 | NA | CASSTGQGYGTEAFF | TGTGCCAGCAGCACGGGACAGGGGTATGGCACTGAAGCTTTCTTT
NA | TRBJ1-1 | TRBV19 | few | CASSMRYNAEAFF | TGTGCCAGTAGTATGAGGTACAACGCTGAAGCTTTCTTT
NA | TRBJ1-2 | TRBV6-1 | NA | CASSEAGGRVYGYTF | TGTGCCAGCAGTGAAGCGGGAGGAAGAGTCTATGGCTACACCTTC
TRBD1 | TRBJ2-7 | TRBV5-1 | NA | CASSSGQGLYEQYF | TGCGCCAGCAGCTCGGGACAGGGCCTCTACGAGCAGTACTTC
NA | TRBJ1-4 | TRBV30 | NA | CAWSPTGPTNEKLFF | TGTGCCTGGAGTCCTACAGGGCCAACTAATGAAAAACTGTTTTTT
TRBD1 | TRBJ2-5 | TRBV2 | NA | CASIDRAGETQYF | TGTGCCAGCATCGACAGGGCGGGAGAGACCCAGTACTTC
TRBD1 | TRBJ1-3 | TRBV5-1 | NA | CASSLTGQGGAGNTIYF | TGCGCCAGCAGCTTGACTGGACAGGGTGGGGCTGGAAACACCATATATTTT
NA | TRBJ2-5 | TRBV20-1 | NA | CSASRGLGETQYF | TGCAGTGCTAGTCGCGGGTTGGGAGAGACCCAGTACTTC
NA | TRBJ1-1 | TRBV7-2 | NA | CASSPGRAAFF | TGTGCCAGCAGTCCCGGCAGGGCAGCTTTCTTT
NA | TRBJ2-5 | TRBV20-1 | NA | CSASPSRSGQETQYF | TGCAGTGCTAGTCCATCTAGAAGCGGACAAGAGACCCAGTACTTC
TRBD2 | TRBJ2-1 | TRBV6-4 | NA | CASSPLAGGYNEQFF | TGTGCCAGCAGCCCACTAGCGGGGGGGTACAATGAGCAGTTCTTC
NA | TRBJ2-7 | TRBV7-8 | NA | CASSPTRTPLLSYEQYF | TGTGCCAGCAGCCCGACTCGAACCCCCCTTCTGTCCTACGAGCAGTACTTC
TRBD2 | TRBJ2-3 | TRBV3-1/TRBV3-2 | NA | CASSQIAGGPQYF | TGTGCCAGCAGCCAGATAGCGGGGGGGCCTCAGTATTTT
NA | TRBJ2-3 | TRBV29-1 | NA | CSVESRTDTQYF | TGCAGCGTTGAGTCCAGGACAGATACGCAGTATTTT
NA | TRBJ1-2 | TRBV6-1 | NA | CASSDRGGLAYGYTF | TGTGCCAGCAGTGATCGCGGAGGGTTGGCCTATGGCTACACCTTC
TRBD1 | TRBJ1-2 | TRBV27 | NA | CASSSGGDYGYTF | TGTGCCAGCAGTTCAGGGGGCGACTATGGCTACACCTTC
TRBD1 | TRBJ2-2 | TRBV6-6 | few | CASRSLTGGTGELFF | TGTGCCAGCAGATCCTTGACAGGGGGCACCGGGGAGCTGTTTTTT
TRBD2 | TRBJ2-3 | TRBV5-4 | NA | CASSSGLAGPDTQYF | TGTGCCAGCAGCTCGGGACTAGCGGGGCCAGATACGCAGTATTTT
NA | TRBJ1-2 | TRBV3-1/TRBV3-2 | NA | CASSQGLREDYGYTF | TGTGCCAGCAGCCAAGGTTTGAGGGAAGACTATGGCTACACCTTC
NA | TRBJ2-5 | TRBV7-8 | NA | CASRELSQETQYF | TGTGCCAGCAGGGAGCTCAGTCAAGAGACCCAGTACTTC
NA | TRBJ2-5 | TRBV5-1 | NA | CASSPRTTQETQYF | TGCGCCAGCAGCCCTCGCACTACTCAAGAGACCCAGTACTTC
TRBD1 | TRBJ2-7 | TRBV10-3 | NA | CAISDPGTATYEQYF | TGTGCCATCAGTGATCCCGGGACAGCAACCTACGAGCAGTACTTC
NA | TRBJ1-2 | TRBV5-4 | NA | CASSLGLSGVKGYGYTF | TGTGCCAGCAGCTTGGGTCTGTCAGGGGTGAAAGGCTATGGCTACACCTTC
NA | TRBJ1-6 | TRBV5-1 | NA | CASSPSSLRSSPLHF | TGCGCCAGCAGCCCATCCAGTCTGAGGTCCTCACCCCTCCACTTT
NA | TRBJ1-3 | TRBV6-5 | NA | CASSYEGLSGNTIYF | TGTGCCAGCAGTTACGAGGGTCTCTCTGGAAACACCATATATTTT
NA | TRBJ1-2 | TRBV30 | NA | CAWSIRVSYGYTF | TGTGCCTGGAGTATCAGGGTGAGCTATGGCTACACCTTC
NA | TRBJ2-3 | TRBV5-4 | NA | CASSFQASSDTDTQYF | TGTGCCAGCAGCTTTCAGGCTAGCAGTGACACAGATACGCAGTATTTT
NA | TRBJ1-2 | TRBV5-4 | NA | CASSLKVTGSYGYTF | TGTGCCAGCAGCTTGAAGGTGACAGGCTCCTATGGCTACACCTTC
TRBD1 | TRBJ1-5 | TRBV7-8 | few | CASSLAQTGAGNQPQHF | TGTGCCAGCAGCTTAGCGCAGACAGGGGCGGGCAATCAGCCCCAGCATTTT
NA | TRBJ1-4 | TRBV6-4 | once | CASSAELFNEKLFF | TGTGCCAGCAGTGCCGAGCTCTTTAATGAAAAACTGTTTTTT
TRBD1 | TRBJ1-1 | TRBV14 | NA | CASRAGQGLWITEAFF | TGTGCCAGCCGGGCGGGACAGGGGCTCTGGATTACTGAAGCTTTCTTT
NA | TRBJ1-2 | TRBV27 | NA | CASSLGGTDYGYTF | TGTGCCAGCAGTTTAGGCGGGACGGACTATGGCTACACCTTC
NA | TRBJ2-7 | TRBV28 | NA | CASNERGPGRPYEQYF | TGTGCCAGCAACGAAAGAGGACCGGGAAGACCCTACGAGCAGTACTTC
NA | TRBJ2-3 | TRBV7-6 | NA | CASSTTTPPSTDTQYF | TGTGCCAGCAGCACTACTACACCCCCTAGCACAGATACGCAGTATTTT
TRBD2 | TRBJ2-1 | TRBV6-4 | NA | CASSYSGGASYNEQFF | TGTGCCAGCAGTTATAGCGGGGGGGCCTCCTACAATGAGCAGTTCTTC
NA | TRBJ1-1 | TRBV10-3 | NA | CAISESTGNTEAFF | TGTGCCATCAGTGAGTCGACAGGAAACACTGAAGCTTTCTTT
NA | TRBJ1-5 | TRBV19 | NA | CASSIDPRLEPGPQHF | TGTGCCAGTAGTATAGACCCGCGCTTGGAGCCCGGGCCCCAGCATTTT
NA | TRBJ2-7 | TRBV3-1/TRBV3-2 | NA | CASSQGRGPYEQYF | TGTGCCAGCAGCCAAGGGCGGGGCCCCTACGAGCAGTACTTC
NA | TRBJ1-3 | TRBV7-9 | NA | CASSLNAQRADTIYF | TGTGCCAGCAGCTTAAATGCACAGAGGGCGGACACCATATATTTT
NA | TRBJ1-1 | TRBV19 | few | CASSHVQVNTEAFF | TGTGCCAGTAGCCACGTACAAGTGAACACTGAAGCTTTCTTT
TRBD2 | TRBJ2-7 | TRBV7-3 | NA | CASSLRGGDSYEQYF | TGTGCCAGCAGCTTGCGCGGGGGGGATTCCTACGAGCAGTACTTC
TRBD2 | TRBJ2-2 | TRBV6-1 | NA | CASSGTGGARITGELFF | TGTGCCAGCAGTGGGACCGGGGGGGCGCGGATCACCGGGGAGCTGTTTTTT
TRBD1 | TRBJ1-6 | TRBV3-1/TRBV3-2 | NA | CASSPGQVSPLHF | TGTGCCAGCAGCCCGGGACAGGTTTCACCCCTCCACTTT
TRBD1 | TRBJ1-1 | TRBV28 | once | CASSLDRGNTEAFF | TGTGCCAGCAGTTTGGACAGGGGGAACACTGAAGCTTTCTTT
TRBD1 | TRBJ2-5 | TRBV28 | few | CASSQGKETQYF | TGTGCCAGCTCACAGGGGAAAGAGACCCAGTACTTC
NA | TRBJ1-1 | TRBV30 | NA | CAWGEGGGTEAFF | TGTGCCTGGGGAGAAGGGGGGGGCACTGAAGCTTTCTTT